Given below is one T cell receptor beta chain in context. The antigen is undetermined. Through a sample-barcoded 5' primer and a J-beta primer mix, a second PCR was run for roughly 6 to 12 cycles. TCRdb used MiXCR to reprocess the 5' RACE reads, holding one entry per CDR3 protein. The sample yields 600,000 to 1,000,000 distinct CDR3 sequences, about three fifths seen once. The data are from a study of blood T cells in healthy people across ages. General study findings and limits: Using unsorted PBMCs precluded a conclusive naive versus antigen-experienced comparison.

In germline, CDR1 is SGHTA, CDR2 FQGNSA. The CDR3 is 15 residues long. Approximately 9 milliliters was the volume of peripheral blood drawn from each donor. At least 5 micrograms of total RNA were extracted per sample. This TCR came from a man younger than 40 in good health. Sequences were obtained from blood. This chain uses TRBV7-2 with TRBJ2-1; D uncertain. The J call is doubtful: the DNA matches TRBJ2-7 better. For the CDR3, the DNA is TGTGCCAGCAGCTTAGATTCCCCTCTTTACAATGAGCAGTACTTC. It specifies CASSLDSPLYNEQYF.